This T cell receptor beta chain is drawn from a study of T cells in Graves' hyperthyroidism and ophthalmopathy. The investigators amplified TCR beta CDR3 regions from RNA transcripts. First-round RT-PCR targeting the TCR CDR3 was performed with the HTBI primer set. One entry per CDR3 protein results from TCRdb running MiXCR on the multiplex PCR reads. The sample lists hundreds of thousands of distinct CDR3 sequences, approximately 15% seen once, with roughly 5.7% in the top ten. This clonotype has at least ten counts. Patients aged 18 to 65 had newly diagnosed hyperthyroidism lasting under 2 months. Germline V lookup: CDR1 MNHEY, CDR2 SMNVEV (reference sequence). The CDR3 sequence is 15 residues long. After removal of 5 bases from V and 4 bases from J, the junction contained 10 bases not matched to a gene.

The sample was blood. The clonotype originates from a woman in her thirties with Graves' hyperthyroidism that later progressed to Graves' ophthalmopathy. The chain recombines TRBV27 with TRBJ1-1; TRBD1 matches 7 bases. The chain's CDR3 is CASSLTTGRGTEAFF. Here the CDR3 DNA reads TGTGCCAGCAGTCTTACGACAGGGCGAGGCACTGAAGCTTTCTTT.